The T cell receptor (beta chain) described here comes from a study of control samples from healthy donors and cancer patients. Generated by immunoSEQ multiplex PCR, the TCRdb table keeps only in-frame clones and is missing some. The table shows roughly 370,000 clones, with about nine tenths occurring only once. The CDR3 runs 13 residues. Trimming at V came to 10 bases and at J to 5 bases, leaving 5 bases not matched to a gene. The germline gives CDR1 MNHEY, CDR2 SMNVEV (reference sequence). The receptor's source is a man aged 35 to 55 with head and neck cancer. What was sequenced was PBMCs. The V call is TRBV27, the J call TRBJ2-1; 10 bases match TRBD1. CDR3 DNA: TGTGCCACTCGGGGACAGGGGAACAATGAGCAGTTCTTC. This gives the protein CATRGQGNNEQFF.